These 24 T cell receptor beta chains were sequenced from one sample in a study of T-cell memory formation after mild COVID-19. TCRdb used MiXCR to reprocess the 5' RACE reads, holding one entry per CDR3 protein. The sample lists 550,000 to 700,000 distinct CDR3 sequences, 18% occurring once. The sequenced sample consisted of PBMCs or a T cell subset sorted from them (not recorded which). These receptors all come from an adult woman who had mild COVID-19 (a few samples of this study predate the infection). Cell type and time point are not known.

This clonotype was seen a handful of times. The J gene is TRBJ2-1, the V gene TRBV6-5, with 8 bases fitting TRBD2. Germline V lookup: CDR1 MNHEY, CDR2 SVGAGI. The junction had 7 bases not matched to a gene; V was cut back by 7 bases and J by 5 bases. This CDR3 is built from 14 residues. The CDR3 DNA reads TGTGCCAGCACCTACATAGCGGGGCACAATGAGCAGTTCTTC. It translates to CASTYIAGHNEQFF.

This clonotype was found a few times. This chain joins TRBV23-1 and TRBJ2-5; 8 positions match TRBD1. TRBV23-1 is sorted into the ORF group, with uncertain function. This CDR3 spans 15 amino acids. Trimming cost V 9 bases and J 0 bases; bases outside gene matches: 9. CDR3 in DNA: TGCGCCAGACAGGTGGGACAGGAAAACCAAGAGACCCAGTACTTC. Encoded protein: CARQVGQENQETQYF.

Here the CDR3 reads CASSARANQPQHF. The CDR3 nucleotides read TGTGCCAGCAGTGCCAGGGCTAATCAGCCCCAGCATTTT. The chain links TRBV27 to TRBJ1-5; tentatively, D is TRBD1 (5 bases). CDR1 is MNHEY and CDR2 is SMNVEV in the germline V gene (reference sequence). This CDR3 has 13 residues. The V and J ends lost 5 bases and 4 bases respectively, with 9 bases between them.

The chain employs TRBV6-5 and TRBJ2-1, with 8 bases identical to TRBD1. The V and J ends lost 6 bases and 8 bases, in that order; junction bases with no gene match: 9. Germline assignment: CDR1 MNHEY and CDR2 SVGAGI. This CDR3 is 14 amino acids long. CDR3 nucleotides: TGTGCCAGCAGCAACAGGGGGGTAAGGGATGAGCAGTTCTTC. The encoded protein is CASSNRGVRDEQFF.

This clonotype was observed a handful of times. This chain links TRBV20-1 with TRBJ2-1, with 13 bases identical to TRBD2. Germline CDR1 DFQATT, CDR2 SNEGSKA (reference sequence). The ends lost 5 bases at V and 8 bases at J; junction bases unmatched: 6. CDR3 length: 14 amino acids. The CDR3 DNA is TGCAGTGCTCAACTAGCGGGAGGGCCTCATGAGCAGTTCTTC. As protein: CSAQLAGGPHEQFF.

This clonotype came up a few times. The chain links TRBV20-1 to TRBJ2-1; no reliable D call. Germline V gene sequence: CDR1 DFQATT, CDR2 SNEGSKA (reference sequence). V was clipped by 4 bases and J by 4 bases, with 14 bases between them. The CDR3 contains 14 residues. The CDR3 sequence: CSATLDGGYNEQFF. CDR3 nucleotides: TGCAGTGCTACCTTGGACGGTGGGTACAATGAGCAGTTCTTC.

This clonotype showed up just a few times. The chain recombines TRBV7-9 with TRBJ2-3, with D perhaps assigned TRBD1 or TRBD2 (5 bases each). The CDR3 length is 16 residues. In germline, CDR1 is SEHNR, CDR2 FQNEAQ (reference sequence). The germline V and J ends were trimmed by 5 bases and 1 base, with 16 bases remaining between them. The CDR3 is CASSPKTTAGTDTQYF. The CDR3 DNA reads as TGTGCCAGCAGCCCCAAGACGACAGCGGGCACAGATACGCAGTATTTT.

This clonotype was picked up one time. The chain uses TRBV27 and TRBJ1-1; no clear D. The CDR3 consists of 11 residues. V was cut by 6 bases and J by 12 bases, with 14 bases left in between. Germline V CDR1 and CDR2: MNHEY, SMNVEV (reference sequence). The CDR3 DNA reads as TGTGCCAGCAGAAGAACCTCCGAGACTTTCTTT. It specifies CASRRTSETFF.

The genes are TRBV5-8 and TRBJ2-5; TRBD1 aligns across 7 bases. Germline V gene sequence: CDR1 SGHTS, CDR2 YDEGEE. CDR3 length equals 16 residues. Trimming cost V 4 bases and J 5 bases; bases outside gene matches: 14. The CDR3 loop reads CASSLTHRGPWETQYF. The CDR3 region has the DNA TGTGCCAGCAGCCTGACCCACAGGGGACCCTGGGAGACCCAGTACTTC.

The chain recombines TRBV7-2 with TRBJ1-1; D is ambiguous. V was shortened by 7 bases and J by 0 bases, with 15 bases between the two germline ends. The CDR3 extends over 15 amino acids. Germline CDR1 and CDR2: SGHTA and FQGNSA. CDR3 residues: CASILAAHMNTEAFF. For the CDR3, the DNA is TGTGCCAGCATCCTAGCAGCTCACATGAACACTGAAGCTTTCTTT.

This clonotype was seen repeatedly, ten times or more. CDR3 residues: CASSLGVGNQPQHF. The DNA for the CDR3 is TGTGCCAGCAGTCTGGGGGTGGGCAATCAGCCCCAGCATTTT. This sequence joins TRBV7-2 and TRBJ1-5, with a weak D call TRBD1 (5 bases). Trimming left V 6 bases short and J 2 bases short, with 11 bases between. The CDR3 runs 14 residues. Germline CDR1 is SGHTA and CDR2 is FQGNSA. Drawing the rest from reference TRBV7-2 and TRBJ1-5, the complete variable domain is GAGVSQSPSNKVTEKGKDVELRCDPISGHTALYWYRQSLGQGLEFLIYFQGNSAPDKSGLPSDRFSAERTGGSVSTLTIQRTQQEDSAVYLCASSLGVGNQPQHFGDGTRLSIL.

This chain uses TRBV7-6 with TRBJ2-1; D possibly corresponds to TRBD1 (6 bases). The V and J ends lost 5 bases and 5 bases respectively, with 13 bases between them. The CDR3 length is 14 residues. Germline-derived CDR1 and CDR2 are SGHVS and FNYEAQ. The CDR3 sequence is CASSPLHRDNEQFF. CDR3 coding DNA: TGTGCCAGCAGCCCTCTCCACAGGGACAATGAGCAGTTCTTC.

In this sample, this clonotype turned up many times. The V gene is TRBV4-2, the J gene TRBJ2-1; 7 nucleotides agree with TRBD2. V lost 1 base, J lost 3 bases, and 6 bases stayed unmatched. This CDR3 comprises 16 residues. Germline loops: CDR1 LGHNA, CDR2 YNFKEQ. The CDR3 DNA reads as TGTGCCAGCAGCCAAGGCGGCGGGAGCGACTACAATGAGCAGTTCTTC. This codes for CASSQGGGSDYNEQFF.

The chain couples TRBV20-1 to TRBJ1-5; no reliable D call. The germline V and J ends were trimmed by 0 bases and 0 bases, with 12 bases remaining between them. Germline loops: CDR1 DFQATT, CDR2 SNEGSKA (reference sequence). The CDR3 extends over 16 amino acids. Here the CDR3 DNA reads TGCAGTGCTAGAGATAGTCAGGTTTATAGCAATCAGCCCCAGCATTTT. Protein product: CSARDSQVYSNQPQHF.

The chain employs TRBV7-8 and TRBJ2-2; unclear D gene. CDR1 SGHVS and CDR2 FQNEAQ come from the germline V gene. V was cut by 2 bases and J by 7 bases, with 11 bases left in between. CDR3 size: 14 residues. CDR3 region: CASSLPKVRGELFF. CDR3 nucleotide sequence: TGTGCCAGCAGCTTACCCAAGGTTCGCGGGGAGCTGTTTTTT.

The sample holds a few counts of this clonotype. This sequence joins TRBV5-6 and TRBJ1-2; weak D call: TRBD1 (5 bases). The CDR3 covers 14 residues. Deletions cut 4 bases from V and 4 bases from J, with 14 bases between. From germline, CDR1 is SGHDT and CDR2 YYEEEE. The CDR3 here is CASSPGRTFYGYTF. CDR3 bases: TGTGCCAGCAGCCCGGGACGTACTTTCTATGGCTACACCTTC.

This clonotype was observed many times. This chain connects TRBV29-1 to TRBJ2-1; D uncertain. Germline V gene sequence: CDR1 SQVTM, CDR2 ANQGSEA. The length of the CDR3 is 12 residues. Trimming cost V 4 bases and J 5 bases, with 9 bases left between them. CDR3 nucleotide sequence: TGCAGCGTTGGGGTCCTTAACAATGAGCAGTTCTTC. Encoded protein: CSVGVLNNEQFF.

This clonotype came up a few times. The chain joins TRBV4-3 to TRBJ1-5; D not certain. This CDR3 is 17 amino acids long. Germline V CDR1 and CDR2: LGHNA, YSLEER. V was shortened by 0 bases and J by 0 bases, with 12 bases between the two germline ends. DNA for the CDR3: TGCGCCAGCAGCCAAGATTTGGGCAGGAATAGCAATCAGCCCCAGCATTTT. This codes for CASSQDLGRNSNQPQHF.

With regard to this clonotype: An end of the junction differs from the germline gene, which may be a read error. The chain employs TRBV12-3 or TRBV12-4 and TRBJ1-1; D is perhaps TRBD1 (5 bases). The CDR3 consists of 14 residues. The CDR3 DNA reads as TGTGTCAGCAGTTTAGGGCAGGGATGGACTGAAGCTTTCTTT. It encodes CVSSLGQGWTEAFF.

This clonotype has just a few counts. V is TRBV9 and J is TRBJ2-5; maybe TRBD2 (6 bases). This CDR3 comprises 15 residues. Germline V gives CDR1 SGDLS, CDR2 YYNGEE. Trimming removed 2 bases from V and 5 bases from J, with 16 bases in between. CDR3 residues: CASSVSPLGGETQYF. As DNA, the CDR3 is TGTGCCAGCAGCGTTAGCCCTCTAGGAGGGGAGACCCAGTACTTC.

The chain has TRBV21-1 and TRBJ2-7; the listed D gene, TRBD1, was not tested against the DNA. TRBV21-1 is recorded as a pseudogene. This CDR3 is built from 13 residues. The CDR3, as DNA: TGTGCCAGCAGCAACGGGCGTTCCTACGAGCAGTACTTC. It specifies CASSNGRSYEQYF.

The V call is TRBV5-1, the J call TRBJ2-3; D perhaps matches TRBD2 (5 bases). V lost 1 base and J 2 bases, leaving 8 bases between the germline ends. The germline gives CDR1 SGHRS, CDR2 YFSETQ. CDR3 length: 14 residues. CDR3 coding DNA: TGCGCCAGCAGCTTGTTGACTACCACAGATACGCAGTATTTT. Its protein is CASSLLTTTDTQYF.

The chain links TRBV12-3 or TRBV12-4 to TRBJ1-2; no definite D call. Trimming cost V 2 bases and J 7 bases, with 11 bases left between them. The CDR3 is 13 residues long. The CDR3 spells CASSLLAGGGYTF. In DNA form, the CDR3 reads TGTGCCAGCAGTTTATTGGCAGGTGGTGGCTACACCTTC.

The chain employs TRBV5-1 and TRBJ2-2; tentatively, D is TRBD1 (5 bases). Germline assignment: CDR1 SGHRS and CDR2 YFSETQ. The V gene lost 0 bases and the J gene lost 5 bases, with 17 bases spanning the gap. The CDR3 is 17 amino acids. The CDR3 loop is CASSLEGLLIRTGELFF. The CDR3 DNA sequence: TGCGCCAGCAGCTTGGAGGGGCTGCTAATCAGAACCGGGGAGCTGTTTTTT.